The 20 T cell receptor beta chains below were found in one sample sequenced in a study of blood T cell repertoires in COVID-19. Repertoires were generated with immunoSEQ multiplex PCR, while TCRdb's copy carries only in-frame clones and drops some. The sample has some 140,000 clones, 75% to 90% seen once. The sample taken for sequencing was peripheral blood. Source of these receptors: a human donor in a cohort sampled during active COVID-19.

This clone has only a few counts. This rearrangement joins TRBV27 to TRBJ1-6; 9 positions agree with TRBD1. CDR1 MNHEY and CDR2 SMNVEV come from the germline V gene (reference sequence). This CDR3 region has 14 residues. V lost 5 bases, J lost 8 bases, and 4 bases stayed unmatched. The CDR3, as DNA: TGTGCCAGCAGTCCGGGGACAGGGTATTCACCCCTCCACTTT. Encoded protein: CASSPGTGYSPLHF.

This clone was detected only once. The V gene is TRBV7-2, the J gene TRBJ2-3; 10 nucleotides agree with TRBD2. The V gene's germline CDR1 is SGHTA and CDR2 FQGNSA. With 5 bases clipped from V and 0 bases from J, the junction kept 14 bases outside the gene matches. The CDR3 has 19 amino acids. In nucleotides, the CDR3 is TGTGCCAGCAGCAAAGATGCTAGCGGGGGCCGAATTAGCACAGATACGCAGTATTTT. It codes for CASSKDASGGRISTDTQYF.

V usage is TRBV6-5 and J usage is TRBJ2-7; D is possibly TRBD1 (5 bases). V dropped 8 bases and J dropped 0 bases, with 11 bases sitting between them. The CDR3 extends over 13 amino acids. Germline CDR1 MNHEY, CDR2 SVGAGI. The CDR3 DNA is TGTGCCAGCGTCTCAGGGTACTCCTACGAGCAGTACTTC. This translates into CASVSGYSYEQYF.

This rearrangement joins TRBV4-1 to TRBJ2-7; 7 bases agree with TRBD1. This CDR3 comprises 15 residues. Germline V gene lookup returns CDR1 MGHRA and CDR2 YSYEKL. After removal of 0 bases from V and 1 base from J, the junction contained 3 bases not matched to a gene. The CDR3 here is CASSQDRDRSYEQYV. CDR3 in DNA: TGCGCCAGCAGCCAAGACCGGGACAGATCCTACGAGCAGTACGTC.

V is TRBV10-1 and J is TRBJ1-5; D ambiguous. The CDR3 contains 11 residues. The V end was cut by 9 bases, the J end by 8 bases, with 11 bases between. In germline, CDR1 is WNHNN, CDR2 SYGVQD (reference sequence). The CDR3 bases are TGCGCCAGAGAGGGAGAGGAGCCCCAGCATTTT. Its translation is CAREGEEPQHF.

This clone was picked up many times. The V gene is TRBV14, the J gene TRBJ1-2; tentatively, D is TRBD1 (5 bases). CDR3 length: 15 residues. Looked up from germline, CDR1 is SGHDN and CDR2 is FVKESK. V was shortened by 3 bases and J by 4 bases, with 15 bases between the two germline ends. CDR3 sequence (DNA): TGTGCCAGCAGCCAGGTGGGGGGAGATAGCTATGGCTACACCTTC. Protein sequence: CASSQVGGDSYGYTF. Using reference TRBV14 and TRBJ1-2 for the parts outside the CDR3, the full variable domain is EAGVTQFPSHSVIEKGQTVTLRCDPISGHDNLYWYRRVMGKEIKFLLHFVKESKQDESGMPNNRFLAERTGGTYSTLKVQPAELEDSGVYFCASSQVGGDSYGYTFGSGTRLTVV.

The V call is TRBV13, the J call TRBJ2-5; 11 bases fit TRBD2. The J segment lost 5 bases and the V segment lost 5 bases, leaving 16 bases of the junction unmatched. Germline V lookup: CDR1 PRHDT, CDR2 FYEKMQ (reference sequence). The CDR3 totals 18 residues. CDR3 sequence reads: CASSQRTLAGGGVETQYF. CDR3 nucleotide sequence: TGTGCCAGCAGCCAACGGACGCTAGCGGGAGGTGGAGTGGAGACCCAGTACTTC.

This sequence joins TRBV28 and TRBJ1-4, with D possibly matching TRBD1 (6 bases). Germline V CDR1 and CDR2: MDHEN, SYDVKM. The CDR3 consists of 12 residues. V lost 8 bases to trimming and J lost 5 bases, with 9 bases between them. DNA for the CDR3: TGTGCCAGCCTCCAGGGGAATGAAAAACTGTTTTTT. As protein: CASLQGNEKLFF. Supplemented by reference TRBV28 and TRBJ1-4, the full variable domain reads DVKVTQSSRYLVKRTGEKVFLECVQDMDHENMFWYRQDPGLGLRLIYFSYDVKMKEKGDIPEGYSVSREKKERFSLILESASTNQTSMYLCASLQGNEKLFFGSGTQLSVL.

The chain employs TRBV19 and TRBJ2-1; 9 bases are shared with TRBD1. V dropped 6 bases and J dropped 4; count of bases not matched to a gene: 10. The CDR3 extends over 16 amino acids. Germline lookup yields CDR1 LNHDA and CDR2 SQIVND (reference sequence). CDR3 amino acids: CASSRVSGQGYNEQFF. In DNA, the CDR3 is TGTGCCAGTAGCCGAGTTTCGGGACAGGGTTACAATGAGCAGTTCTTC.

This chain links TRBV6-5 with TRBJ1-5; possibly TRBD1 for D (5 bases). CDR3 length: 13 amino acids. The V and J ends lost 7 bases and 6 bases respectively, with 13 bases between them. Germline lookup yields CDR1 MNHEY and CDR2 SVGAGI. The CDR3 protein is CASKRGLGQPQHF. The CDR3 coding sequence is TGTGCCAGCAAAAGGGGTCTGGGTCAGCCCCAGCATTTT.

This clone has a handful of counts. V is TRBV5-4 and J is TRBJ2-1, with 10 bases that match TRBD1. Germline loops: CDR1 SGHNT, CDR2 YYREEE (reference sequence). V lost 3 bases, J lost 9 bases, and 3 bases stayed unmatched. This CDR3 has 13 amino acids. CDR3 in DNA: TGTGCCAGCAGCTGGGACAGGGGAGCTGAGCAGTTCTTC. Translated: CASSWDRGAEQFF.

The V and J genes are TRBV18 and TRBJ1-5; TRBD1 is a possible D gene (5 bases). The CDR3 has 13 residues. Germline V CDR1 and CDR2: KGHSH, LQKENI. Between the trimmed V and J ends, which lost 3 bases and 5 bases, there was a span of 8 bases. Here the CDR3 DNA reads TGTGCCAGCTCACCTGCGGGGGATCAGCCCCAGCATTTT. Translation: CASSPAGDQPQHF.

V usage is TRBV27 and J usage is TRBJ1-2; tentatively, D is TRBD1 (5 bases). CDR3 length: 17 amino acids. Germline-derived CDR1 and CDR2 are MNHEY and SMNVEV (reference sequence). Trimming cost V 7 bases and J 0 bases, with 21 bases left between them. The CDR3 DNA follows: TGTGCCAGCAATTTTACGTGGCAGGGAAAGCCTAACTATGGCTACACCTTC. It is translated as CASNFTWQGKPNYGYTF.

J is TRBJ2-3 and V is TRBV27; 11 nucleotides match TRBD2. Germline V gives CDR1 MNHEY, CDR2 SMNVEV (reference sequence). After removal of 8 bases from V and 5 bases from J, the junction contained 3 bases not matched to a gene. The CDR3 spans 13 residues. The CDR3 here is CASVGLAVDTQYF. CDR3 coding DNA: TGTGCCAGCGTGGGACTAGCGGTAGATACGCAGTATTTT.

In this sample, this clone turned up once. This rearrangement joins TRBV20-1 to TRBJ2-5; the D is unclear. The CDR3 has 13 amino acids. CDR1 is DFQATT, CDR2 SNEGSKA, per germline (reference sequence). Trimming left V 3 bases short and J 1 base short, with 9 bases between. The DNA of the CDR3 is TGCAGTGCTAGTACTCCGAGCCAAGAGACCCAGTACTTC. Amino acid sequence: CSASTPSQETQYF.

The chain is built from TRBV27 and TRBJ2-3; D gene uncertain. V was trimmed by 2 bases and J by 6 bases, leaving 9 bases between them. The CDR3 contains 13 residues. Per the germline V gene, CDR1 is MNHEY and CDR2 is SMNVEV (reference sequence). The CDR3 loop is CASSLPRSDTQYF. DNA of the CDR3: TGTGCCAGCAGTTTACCCCGTTCGGATACGCAGTATTTT.

The CDR3 protein is CASSFAGPNPPLHF. CDR3 nucleotides: TGTGCCAGCAGTTTCGCAGGGCCAAACCCACCCCTCCACTTT. The rearrangement joins TRBV27 to TRBJ1-6; a weak D match, TRBD1 (5 bases). This CDR3 comprises 14 residues. Germline CDR1 reads MNHEY; CDR2 reads SMNVEV (reference sequence). Trimming took 3 bases from V and 11 from J, leaving 14 bases between them.

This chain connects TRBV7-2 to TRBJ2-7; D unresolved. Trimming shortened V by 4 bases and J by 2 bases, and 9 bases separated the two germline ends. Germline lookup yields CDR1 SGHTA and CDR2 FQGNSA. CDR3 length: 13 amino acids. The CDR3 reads CASSYSIPYEQYF. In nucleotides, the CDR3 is TGTGCCAGCAGCTATTCTATTCCCTACGAGCAGTACTTC.

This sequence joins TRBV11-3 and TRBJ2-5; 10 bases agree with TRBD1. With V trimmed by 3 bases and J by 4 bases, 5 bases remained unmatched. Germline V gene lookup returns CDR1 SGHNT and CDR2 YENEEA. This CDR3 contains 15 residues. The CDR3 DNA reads TGTGCCAGCAGCTTCGGACAGGGGGATTCAGAGACCCAGTACTTC. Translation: CASSFGQGDSETQYF. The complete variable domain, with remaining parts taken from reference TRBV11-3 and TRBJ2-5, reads EAGVVQSPRYKIIEKKQPVAFWCNPISGHNTLYWYLQNLGQGPELLIRYENEEAVDDSQLPKDRFSAERLKGVDSTLKIQPAELGDSAVYLCASSFGQGDSETQYFGPGTRLLVL.

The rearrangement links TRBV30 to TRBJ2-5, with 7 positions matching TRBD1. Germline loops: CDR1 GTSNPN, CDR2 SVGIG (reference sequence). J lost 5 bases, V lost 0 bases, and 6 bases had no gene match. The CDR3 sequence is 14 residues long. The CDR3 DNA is TGTGCCTGGAGTGTACTGAGACAGGGCGAGACCCAGTACTTC. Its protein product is CAWSVLRQGETQYF.